This TCR beta chain was recorded in a study of response to subunit inactivated influenza vaccine. A single record per CDR3 protein comes from TCRdb applying MiXCR to the RT-PCR reads. The sample yields 630,000 or so distinct CDR3 sequences, around 14% seen once. Trimming cost V 6 bases and J 5 bases, with 5 bases left between them. CDR1 and CDR2 from the germline V gene are SQVTM and ANQGSEA. This CDR3 has 11 amino acids. This chain connects TRBV29-1 to TRBJ1-6; TRBD1 is a possible D gene (5 bases). The specimen comprised PBMCs from blood, sampled less than 13 days after vaccination. The TCR was taken from a man aged 45-65 years who received an inactivated influenza vaccine. The CDR3 DNA reads TGCAGCGTGGGGGATAATTCACCCCTCCACTTT. Translation: CSVGDNSPLHF.